The 27 T cell receptor beta chains below all came from one sample that was sequenced in a study of T cell responses to AZD1222 COVID-19 vaccine. Using immunoSEQ multiplex PCR, the repertoire was profiled, and TCRdb retains in-frame clones only, with some absent. This table holds under 200,000 clones, 91% found once. The sequencing here drew on peripheral blood, taken on day 0 of AZD1222 vaccination. The receptor set was obtained from an adult in good health.

CDR3 residues: CASSFGGANYGYTF. Written as DNA, the CDR3 is TGTGCCAGCAGTTTCGGGGGGGCTAACTATGGCTACACCTTC. The gene calls are TRBV28 and TRBJ1-2; possibly TRBD1 for D (5 bases). The CDR3 has 14 amino acids. The V and J ends lost 3 bases and 0 bases respectively, with 8 bases between them. Germline V gene sequence: CDR1 MDHEN, CDR2 SYDVKM.

CDR3 protein: CASSLAGSRADTQYF. CDR3 bases: TGCGCCAGCAGCTTAGCGGGTAGCCGGGCAGATACGCAGTATTTT. The chain combines TRBV5-1 with TRBJ2-3; tentatively, D is TRBD2 (6 bases). The CDR3 has 15 amino acids. Germline V gene data show CDR1 as SGHRS and CDR2 as YFSETQ. Trimming cost V 2 bases and J 4 bases, with 14 bases left between them.

The rearrangement uses TRBV10-2 and TRBJ1-1; 7 bases match TRBD1. V lost 0 bases to trimming and J lost 5 bases; unmatched junction nucleotides: 6. CDR1 WSHSY and CDR2 SAAADI come from the germline V gene. The CDR3 consists of 15 residues. The CDR3 region is CASSESTGRDTEAFF. DNA for the CDR3: TGCGCCAGCAGTGAGTCGACAGGGAGGGATACTGAAGCTTTCTTT.

The CDR3 DNA reads as TGTGCCAGCAGTTCGGAAGGAAACACCATATATTTT. As protein: CASSSEGNTIYF. V usage is TRBV6-5 and J usage is TRBJ1-3; D uncertain. This CDR3 spans 12 amino acids. The germline CDR1 and CDR2 sequences are MNHEY and SVGAGI. Trimming left V 4 bases short and J 4 bases short, with 5 bases between.

This chain joins TRBV6-2 or TRBV6-3 and TRBJ2-4; possibly TRBD1 or TRBD2 for D (5 bases each). Per the germline V gene, CDR1 is MNHEY and CDR2 is SVGEGT. Trimming shortened V by 5 bases and J by 4 bases, and 12 bases separated the two germline ends. The CDR3 spans 14 residues. In DNA form, the CDR3 reads TGTGCCAGCAGTGGACTGACAGATAAAAACATTCAGTACTTC. Residues: CASSGLTDKNIQYF.

The CDR3 nucleotides are TGTGCCAGCAGTTACACCCCACTTGGACCCGTATACAATGAGCAGTTCTTC. Amino acid sequence: CASSYTPLGPVYNEQFF. The V gene is TRBV6-2 or TRBV6-3, the J gene TRBJ2-1, with D hard to call. The CDR3 loop spans 17 amino acids. The V gene's germline CDR1 is MNHEY and CDR2 SVGEGT. V lost 2 bases, J lost 4 bases, and 18 bases lay in between.

The CDR3 sequence: CASSFLETVNYGYTF. The DNA for the CDR3 is TGTGCCAGCAGCTTTCTAGAGACAGTTAACTATGGCTACACCTTC. V is TRBV7-9 and J is TRBJ1-2, with D perhaps TRBD1 (5 bases). CDR1 and CDR2 (germline): SEHNR, FQNEAQ (reference sequence). The germline V and J ends were trimmed by 3 bases and 1 base, with 12 bases remaining between them. The CDR3 contains 15 residues.

This clone has more than one count but fewer than ten. Additional DNA sequences in this sample encode the identical CDR3. The chain recombines TRBV7-7 with TRBJ1-3; D ambiguous. The CDR3 length is 13 residues. Germline assignment: CDR1 SSHAT and CDR2 FNYEAQ (reference sequence). V lost 1 base and J 2 bases, leaving 3 bases between the germline ends. The CDR3 DNA follows: TGTGCCAGCAGCTTAGGCACTGGAAACACCATATATTTT. The encoded protein is CASSLGTGNTIYF.

V and J are TRBV11-3 and TRBJ2-3, with unresolved D. This CDR3 contains 17 residues. Trimming pared 1 base from V and 2 bases from J, leaving 16 bases between. Germline V lookup: CDR1 SGHNT, CDR2 YENEEA. CDR3 sequence (DNA): TGTGCCAGCAGCTTAGCCCTGCCAGGAGCTTCCACAGATACGCAGTATTTT. This gives the protein CASSLALPGASTDTQYF. Filled out from reference TRBV11-3 and TRBJ2-3, the complete variable domain reads EAGVVQSPRYKIIEKKQPVAFWCNPISGHNTLYWYLQNLGQGPELLIRYENEEAVDDSQLPKDRFSAERLKGVDSTLKIQPAELGDSAVYLCASSLALPGASTDTQYFGPGTRLTVL.

The chain recombines TRBV7-2 with TRBJ2-7, with 8 bases identical to TRBD1. Losses at the gene ends were 1 base for V and 3 bases for J; bases not matched to a gene: 8. Per germline, CDR1 SGHTA and CDR2 FQGNSA. The CDR3 contains 16 residues. The CDR3 is CASSLEGGTGYYEQYF. CDR3 coding DNA: TGTGCCAGCAGCTTAGAAGGGGGGACAGGCTACTACGAGCAGTACTTC.

The J gene is TRBJ1-3, the V gene TRBV6-5; D call uncertain. The CDR3 contains 13 residues. In germline, CDR1 is MNHEY, CDR2 SVGAGI. Trimming cost V 0 bases and J 7 bases, with 7 bases left between them. CDR3 in amino acids: CASSYSRENTIYF. CDR3 sequence (DNA): TGTGCCAGCAGTTACTCTCGGGAGAACACCATATATTTT.

This chain uses TRBV28 with TRBJ2-1; D not resolved. Trimming removed 4 bases from V and 8 bases from J, with 15 bases in between. The germline CDR1 and CDR2 sequences are MDHEN and SYDVKM. There are 14 residues in the CDR3. CDR3 nucleotides: TGTGCCAGCAGTTCGAGTCGGTCCCGCGATGAGCAGTTCTTC. It is translated as CASSSSRSRDEQFF. Looking up the rest from reference TRBV28 and TRBJ2-1 gives the full variable domain: DVKVTQSSRYLVKRTGEKVFLECVQDMDHENMFWYRQDPGLGLRLIYFSYDVKMKEKGDIPEGYSVSREKKERFSLILESASTNQTSMYLCASSSSRSRDEQFFGPGTRLTVL.

This chain connects TRBV18 to TRBJ1-1; no firm D call. V lost 1 base, J lost 5 bases, and 8 bases lay in between. In germline, CDR1 is KGHSH, CDR2 LQKENI. The CDR3 contains 13 residues. The CDR3 spells CASSPQDYTEAFF. The CDR3 DNA reads as TGTGCCAGCTCACCACAGGATTATACTGAAGCTTTCTTT.

The rearrangement links TRBV2 to TRBJ1-6, with D possibly TRBD1 on 5 matching bases. Germline CDR1 and CDR2: SNHLY and FYNNEI. The CDR3 has 18 residues. Trimming cost V 3 bases and J 0 bases, with 15 bases left between them. CDR3 DNA sequence: TGTGCCAGCAGTGACGATGGGGCACTGAGCTCCTATAATTCACCCCTCCACTTT. Encoded protein: CASSDDGALSSYNSPLHF.

This clone appeared once. J is TRBJ1-1 and V is TRBV30; D is uncertain. CDR1 and CDR2 (germline): GTSNPN, SVGIG (reference sequence). Trimming took off 4 bases at V and 5 bases at J, with 11 bases between the two ends. This CDR3 spans 12 amino acids. The CDR3 sequence: CAWISLLTEAFF. In DNA, the CDR3 is TGTGCCTGGATTTCGCTATTGACTGAAGCTTTCTTT.

The chain uses TRBV3-1 (or the pseudogene TRBV3-2) and TRBJ1-3; D is ambiguous. This CDR3 is built from 16 residues. Trimming took 3 bases from V and 0 from J, leaving 12 bases between them. CDR1 LGHDT and CDR2 YNNKEL come from the germline V gene (reference sequence). The CDR3 DNA sequence: TGTGCCAGCAGCCATCAGGCCGGTAGCTCTGGAAACACCATATATTTT. This translates into CASSHQAGSSGNTIYF.

The chain carries TRBV5-1 and TRBJ2-2; tentatively, D is TRBD1 (5 bases). The V and J ends lost 9 bases and 1 base respectively, with 16 bases between them. The CDR3 loop spans 15 amino acids. Germline V gives CDR1 SGHRS, CDR2 YFSETQ. CDR3: CATSLGVGNTGELFF. The CDR3 nucleotides read TGCGCCACCTCCCTAGGGGTTGGGAACACCGGGGAGCTGTTTTTT.

V is TRBV7-3 and J is TRBJ1-2; D ambiguous. The germline CDR1 and CDR2 sequences are SGHTA and FQGTGA. This CDR3 contains 16 residues. Trimming removed 4 bases at V and 1 base at J, with 16 bases between. The chain's CDR3 is CASSSERRHRNYGYTF. The CDR3 DNA is TGTGCCAGCAGCTCTGAACGCCGACACCGTAACTATGGCTACACCTTC.

The CDR3 sequence: CASEWGSDNSPLHF. The CDR3, as DNA: TGTGCCAGTGAGTGGGGTTCGGATAATTCACCCCTCCACTTT. The rearrangement links TRBV19 to TRBJ1-6, with D unclear. Germline V gene lookup returns CDR1 LNHDA and CDR2 SQIVND (reference sequence). V was clipped by 8 bases and J by 5 bases, with 13 bases between them. The CDR3 consists of 14 residues.

The V and J genes are TRBV2 and TRBJ2-3; 12 bases align to TRBD2. The trim removed 5 bases at V and 4 bases at J, leaving 4 bases unmatched. Germline loops: CDR1 SNHLY, CDR2 FYNNEI. The CDR3 runs 15 residues. The CDR3 here is CASSRLAGVPDTQYF. For the CDR3, the DNA is TGTGCCAGCAGTCGACTAGCGGGAGTGCCAGATACGCAGTATTTT.

J is TRBJ2-2 and V is TRBV7-2, with D possibly being TRBD1 or TRBD2 (6 bases each). Trimming shortened V by 4 bases and J by 5 bases, and 17 bases separated the two germline ends. The germline V gene encodes CDR1 SGHTA and CDR2 FQGNSA. The length of the CDR3 is 16 residues. CDR3 sequence: CASSSSRGRRTGELFF. As DNA, the CDR3 is TGTGCCAGCAGCTCCTCAAGGGGGAGGAGGACCGGGGAGCTGTTTTTT.

The gene calls are TRBV7-9 and TRBJ2-7, with 10 bases lining up with TRBD1. Germline CDR1 is SEHNR and CDR2 is FQNEAQ (reference sequence). This CDR3 contains 16 residues. Losses at the gene ends were 4 bases for V and 3 bases for J; bases not matched to a gene: 9. This chain's CDR3 is CASSSRSDRGNYEQYF. Written as DNA, the CDR3 is TGTGCCAGCAGCTCGAGATCGGACAGGGGGAACTACGAGCAGTACTTC.

The chain has TRBV24-1 and TRBJ1-2; 9 nucleotides match TRBD1. The germline gives CDR1 KGHDR, CDR2 SFDVKD. This CDR3 region has 13 residues. Trimming at V came to 5 bases and at J to 6 bases, leaving 3 bases not matched to a gene. DNA for the CDR3: TGTGCCACCAGTGGGGACAGGGTTCATGGCTACACCTTC. Residues: CATSGDRVHGYTF.

This clone was seen only a few times. This rearrangement joins TRBV6-2 or TRBV6-3 to TRBJ2-1; no clear D gene. The germline gives CDR1 MNHEY, CDR2 SVGEGT. V was shortened by 6 bases and J by 14 bases, with 17 bases between the two germline ends. CDR3 length: 12 residues. The CDR3 spells CASSPTQKPEFF. The CDR3 DNA reads TGTGCCAGCAGCCCCACTCAAAAGCCCGAGTTCTTC.

The gene calls are TRBV5-1 and TRBJ2-5; D unresolved. Germline lookup yields CDR1 SGHRS and CDR2 YFSETQ. CDR3 length equals 16 residues. Trimming removed 0 bases from V and 5 bases from J, with 17 bases in between. The CDR3 loop is CASSLDSRRVGETQYF. In DNA form, the CDR3 reads TGCGCCAGCAGCTTGGATTCGAGGAGAGTAGGGGAGACCCAGTACTTC.

This clone was detected only a few times. The CDR3 coding sequence is TGTGCCTCCACCGGTCCAGGTAAGAGCACTGAAGCTTTCTTT. This sequence encodes CASTGPGKSTEAFF. The chain uses TRBV10-3 and TRBJ1-1; D is unresolved. The CDR3 totals 14 residues. Trimming took off 11 bases at V and 4 bases at J, with 20 bases between the two ends. The germline V gene has CDR1 ENHRY and CDR2 SYGVKD.

This chain joins TRBV28 and TRBJ2-7; perhaps TRBD1 as D (5 bases). The CDR3 spans 13 residues. V was clipped by 6 bases and J by 3 bases, with 12 bases between them. From germline, CDR1 is MDHEN and CDR2 SYDVKM. CDR3 DNA: TGTGCCAGCAGCCAGGAACAGGACTACGAGCAGTACTTC. This gives the protein CASSQEQDYEQYF.